This T cell receptor beta chain was captured by sequencing in a study of shared clonotypes between healthy human individuals. V shed 5 bases and J 3 bases; nucleotides not matched to a gene: 5. Germline assignment: CDR1 MNHEY and CDR2 SMNVEV (reference sequence). The CDR3 contains 15 residues. On this clone: Its target is not known.

Measured with immunoSEQ multiplex PCR; TCRdb has only the in-frame clones, and not every one. The sample records approximately 350,000 clones, less than 85% being singletons. General study points: An expected dependence of interdonor clonotype sharing on sequencing depth was noted. Sampling used blood alone; tissue repertoires probably differ. Non-shared clonotypes had lower generation probabilities than those shared by all four donors.

The receptor's source is a man under 40 in good health. Material for sequencing was memory CD4+ T cells sorted from blood. Documented subset: CD45RA-negative fraction. The gene calls are TRBV27 and TRBJ2-1; 9 bases line up with TRBD2. The CDR3 region has the DNA TGTGCCAGCAGTATTAGCGGGAGAAGCTACAATGAGCAGTTCTTC. Its translation: CASSISGRSYNEQFF.